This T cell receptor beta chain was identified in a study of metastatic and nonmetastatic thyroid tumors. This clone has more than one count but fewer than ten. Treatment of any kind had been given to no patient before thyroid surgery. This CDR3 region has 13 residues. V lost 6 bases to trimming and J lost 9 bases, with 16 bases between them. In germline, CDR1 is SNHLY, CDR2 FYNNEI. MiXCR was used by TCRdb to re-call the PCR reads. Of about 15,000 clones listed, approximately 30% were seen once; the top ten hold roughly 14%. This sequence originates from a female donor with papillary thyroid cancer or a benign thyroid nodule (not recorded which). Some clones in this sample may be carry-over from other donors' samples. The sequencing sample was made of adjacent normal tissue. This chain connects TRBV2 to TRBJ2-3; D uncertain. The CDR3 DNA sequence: TGTGCCAGCAGCTTAACTACGGAACCGACGCAGTATTTT. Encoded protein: CASSLTTEPTQYF.